The clone carrying this T cell receptor (beta chain) was seen just once. This entry belongs to a study of type 1 regulatory T cells. The wider study: T-allo10 is an in vitro-generated, Tr1-enriched CD4 T cell product specific for alloantigen.

TCRdb independently ran MiXCR on the reads; one entry per CDR3 protein. The sample lists approximately 100,000 distinct CDR3 sequences; 25% to 40% were seen once. The CDR3 covers 14 residues. With 2 bases removed from V and 1 base from J, the gap between germline ends came to 9 bases. Germline CDR1 DFQATT, CDR2 SNEGSKA (reference sequence). The sequence derives from a human donor in good health. This chain links TRBV20-1 with TRBJ1-3, with a possible D match to TRBD1 (5 bases). Sequencing input: CD4+ T cells, either the whole sample or a sorted fraction (not recorded which). This chain's CDR3 is CSARHGGSGNTIYF. Written as DNA, the CDR3 is TGCAGTGCTAGACACGGGGGATCTGGAAACACCATATATTTT.